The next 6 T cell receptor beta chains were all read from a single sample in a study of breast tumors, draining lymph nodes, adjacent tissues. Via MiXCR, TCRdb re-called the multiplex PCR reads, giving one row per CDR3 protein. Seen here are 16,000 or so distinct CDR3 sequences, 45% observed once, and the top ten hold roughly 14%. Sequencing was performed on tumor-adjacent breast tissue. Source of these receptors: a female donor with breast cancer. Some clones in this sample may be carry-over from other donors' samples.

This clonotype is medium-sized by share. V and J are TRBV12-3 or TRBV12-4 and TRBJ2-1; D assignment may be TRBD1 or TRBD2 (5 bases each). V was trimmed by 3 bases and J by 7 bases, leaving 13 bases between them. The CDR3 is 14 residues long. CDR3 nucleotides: TGTGCCAGCAGTTTTGGGGGAGCGAGGAATGAGCAGTTCTTC. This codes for CASSFGGARNEQFF.

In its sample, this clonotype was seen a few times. Here the CDR3 reads CSVKTGANSPLHF. CDR3 coding DNA: TGCAGCGTGAAGACAGGGGCTAATTCACCCCTCCACTTT. The chain combines TRBV29-1 with TRBJ1-6, with TRBD1 matching over 8 bases. CDR3 length: 13 amino acids. CDR1 is SQVTM and CDR2 is ANQGSEA in the germline V gene. The V and J ends lost 6 bases and 6 bases, in that order; junction bases with no gene match: 4.

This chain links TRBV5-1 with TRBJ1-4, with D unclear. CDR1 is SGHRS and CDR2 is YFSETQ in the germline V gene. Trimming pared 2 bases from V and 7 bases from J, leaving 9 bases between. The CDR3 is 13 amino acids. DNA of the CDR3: TGCGCCAGCAGCTTAATGGTGGGTGAAAAACTGTTTTTT. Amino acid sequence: CASSLMVGEKLFF.

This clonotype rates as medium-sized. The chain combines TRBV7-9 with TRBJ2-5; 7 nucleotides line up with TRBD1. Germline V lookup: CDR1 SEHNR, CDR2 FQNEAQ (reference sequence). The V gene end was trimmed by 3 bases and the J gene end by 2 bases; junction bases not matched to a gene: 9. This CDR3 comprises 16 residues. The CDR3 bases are TGTGCCAGCAGCTTTCGACAGGGTCAGGGGCAAGAGACCCAGTACTTC. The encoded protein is CASSFRQGQGQETQYF.

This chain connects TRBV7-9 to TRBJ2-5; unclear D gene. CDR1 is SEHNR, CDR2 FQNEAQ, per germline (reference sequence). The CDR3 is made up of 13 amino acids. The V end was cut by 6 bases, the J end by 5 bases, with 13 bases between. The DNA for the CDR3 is TGTGCCAGCAGTTCGACTCCGGAGGAGACCCAGTACTTC. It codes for CASSSTPEETQYF.

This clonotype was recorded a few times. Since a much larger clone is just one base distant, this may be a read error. In nucleotides, the CDR3 is TGCAGTGCTAGGGCCCATAGTGGTTGGGCTCCGGAGACCCGGTACTTC. Residues: CSARAHSGWAPETRYF. The rearrangement joins TRBV20-1 to TRBJ2-5; D not certain. Germline V gene lookup returns CDR1 DFQATT and CDR2 SNEGSKA (reference sequence). This CDR3 has 16 amino acids.